What follows are 23 T cell receptor beta chains derived from one specimen sequenced in a study of tumor-infiltrating lymphocytes in primary liver carcinoma. Extraction of RNA together with DNA used about 18-30 mg of unsorted bulk tissue. Making TCR beta cDNA involved roughly 0.55 ug total RNA and a constant-region primer. Construction of TCR beta libraries relied on three successive nested multiplex PCR rounds employing slightly modified ARM-PCR. Rounds one and two of PCR, each of about 10 cycles, were primed with TRBV1-TRBV30 forward primers and a C-beta reverse primer. MiXCR, run by TCRdb on the multiplex PCR reads, gives a single entry per CDR3 protein. Among roughly 91,000 distinct CDR3 sequences listed, more than 65% were seen once. Sequencing input: liver tumor tissue from sampling region 5. Subset reported: tumor region T5, tumor centre. These receptors originate from an older woman with primary liver carcinoma and hepatitis B virus infection.

This chain joins TRBV29-1 and TRBJ2-5; TRBD2 matches 10 bases. V trimming: 6 bases; J trimming: 5 bases; junction bases outside the gene matches: 9. This CDR3 is built from 14 residues. Germline V gene lookup returns CDR1 SQVTM and CDR2 ANQGSEA. The CDR3 here is CSVHYPSGSETQYF. The CDR3 DNA sequence: TGCAGCGTCCACTATCCTAGCGGGAGTGAGACCCAGTACTTC. Full variable domain (remainder filled in from reference TRBV29-1 and TRBJ2-5): SAVISQKPSRDICQRGTSLTIQCQVDSQVTMMFWYRQQPGQSLTLIATANQGSEATYESGFVIDKFPISRPNLTFSTLTVSNMSPEDSSIYLCSVHYPSGSETQYFGPGTRLLVL.

This clonotype has a single count. The germline gene is not matched at one end of the junction; a read error may be the cause. The gene calls are TRBV29-1 and TRBJ2-1; the D is unclear. The CDR3 is 14 residues long. CDR1 SQVTM and CDR2 ANQGSEA come from the germline V gene. The CDR3 is CSVVGRSSYSEQFF. CDR3 nucleotide sequence: TGCAGCGTTGTAGGCAGGTCCTCATACAGTGAGCAGTTCTTC.

The chain employs TRBV29-1 and TRBJ2-7, with D maybe TRBD1 (6 bases). The CDR3 loop spans 15 amino acids. Per germline, CDR1 SQVTM and CDR2 ANQGSEA. The CDR3 DNA is TGCGGCGCTAGAGAGGGGGTTTCGAGCTCCTACGAGCAGTACTTC. This sequence encodes CGAREGVSSSYEQYF.

The V gene is TRBV11-3, the J gene TRBJ2-5; a weak D match, TRBD2 (5 bases). CDR3 length equals 16 residues. The V gene's germline CDR1 is SGHNT and CDR2 YENEEA. V lost 6 bases to trimming and J lost 5 bases, with 22 bases between them. CDR3 DNA sequence: TGTGCCAGCAGTCAAGGGCTAGTGGGAGTGAAGGAGACCCAGTACTTC. Translated: CASSQGLVGVKETQYF.

The V and J genes are TRBV6-5 and TRBJ1-1, with a weak D call TRBD1 (6 bases). The germline gives CDR1 MNHEY, CDR2 SVGAGI. V gave up 9 bases and J gave up 4 bases, with 18 bases separating them. CDR3 length: 14 amino acids. The DNA for the CDR3 is TGTGCCAGTAATTACTTAGGAGGGGGCACTGAAGCTTTCTTT. Translated: CASNYLGGGTEAFF.

The CDR3 spells CSVHQTAWYNEQFF. The CDR3 region has the DNA TGCAGCGTACATCAGACCGCGTGGTACAATGAGCAGTTCTTC. The chain recombines TRBV29-1 with TRBJ2-1, with D uncertain. This CDR3 comprises 14 residues. Trimming left V 6 bases short and J 4 bases short, with 16 bases between. The V gene's germline CDR1 is SQVTM and CDR2 ANQGSEA.

Concerning this clonotype: The junction does not match germline at one end; this may be a read error. The chain joins TRBV11-2 to TRBJ1-1; TRBD1 might be the D (5 bases). Germline loops: CDR1 SGHAT, CDR2 FQNNGV. The CDR3 covers 17 residues. The CDR3 bases are TGTGTCAGCAGCGACCGACCGACGCGAGGGGCGAACACTGAAGCTTTCTTT. Translated: CVSSDRPTRGANTEAFF.

V gene TRBV5-1 combines with J gene TRBJ2-3, with a weak D call TRBD1 (5 bases). Trimming stripped 7 bases from V and 2 bases from J, with 20 bases between. Looked up from germline, CDR1 is SGHRS and CDR2 is YFSETQ. The CDR3 consists of 16 residues. The CDR3 DNA follows: TGCGCCAGCCGAAGGGGTGGCGAGAGTAACACAGATACGCAGTATTTT. Protein sequence: CASRRGGESNTDTQYF.

This clonotype was detected ten times or more. The V gene is TRBV6-6, the J gene TRBJ2-7; maybe TRBD1 (5 bases). Germline V gene sequence: CDR1 MNHNY, CDR2 SVGAGI (reference sequence). The CDR3 is 11 residues long. Trimming removed 2 bases from V and 7 bases from J, with 6 bases in between. CDR3 loop: CASSYKGEQYF. The CDR3 region has the DNA TGTGCCAGCAGTTACAAGGGGGAGCAGTACTTC.

The table lists this clonotype with a few counts. The junction does not match germline at one end; this may be a read error. This sequence joins TRBV19 and TRBJ1-1; D gene unclear. From germline, CDR1 is LNHDA and CDR2 SQIVND (reference sequence). There are 13 residues in the CDR3. The CDR3 region is CTSREDLNTEAFF. In DNA, the CDR3 is TGTACCAGTAGGGAGGACCTGAACACTGAAGCTTTCTTT.

V is TRBV20-1 and J is TRBJ2-5; 12 bases fit TRBD2. The CDR3 is 15 amino acids. The germline gives CDR1 DFQATT, CDR2 SNEGSKA (reference sequence). This CDR3 reads CNASGGLAGWETQYF. For the CDR3, the DNA is TGCAATGCCTCAGGCGGACTAGCGGGATGGGAGACCCAGTACTTC.

This clonotype was observed many times. V gene TRBV6-6 combines with J gene TRBJ1-5, with 9 bases that match TRBD1. V dropped 2 bases and J dropped 0; count of bases not matched to a gene: 14. Looked up from germline, CDR1 is MNHNY and CDR2 is SVGAGI (reference sequence). This CDR3 is 20 amino acids long. Here the CDR3 DNA reads TGTGCCAGCAGTTACGCCCCGGGACAGGGAGCTAAGCCTAGCAATCAGCCCCAGCATTTT. Protein product: CASSYAPGQGAKPSNQPQHF.

This clonotype was found once. A read error is likely, as this CDR3 ends without the conserved phenylalanine or tryptophan. The DNA is left out, because the CDR3 cannot be placed on it with certainty; the CDR3 is given as TCRdb lists it. This rearrangement joins TRBV29-1 to TRBJ2-7; the D call of TRBD2 is as the table states it, not checked on the DNA. Per germline, CDR1 SQVTM and CDR2 ANQGSEA. The CDR3 numbers 14 amino acids, ends counted. CDR3 loop: CSVELPSGSGEQYL.

A remark on this clonotype: A junction boundary mismatches the germline segment, possibly from a read error. This rearrangement joins TRBV7-9 to TRBJ2-7, with 9 positions matching TRBD1. Germline V gene data show CDR1 as SEHNR and CDR2 as FQNEAQ (reference sequence). The CDR3 covers 14 residues. The CDR3 bases are TGTGCCAGCAGCTCAGCGCGGGACAGGGACGAGCAATACTTC. Amino acids: CASSSARDRDEQYF.

In its sample, this clonotype was seen many times. CDR3 amino acids: CAISETGGTYNEQFF. As DNA, the CDR3 is TGTGCCATCAGTGAAACGGGAGGAACCTACAATGAGCAGTTCTTC. The chain employs TRBV10-3 and TRBJ2-1; 7 bases are shared with TRBD2. This CDR3 spans 15 amino acids. Germline CDR1 is ENHRY and CDR2 is SYGVKD. After removal of 3 bases from V and 2 bases from J, the junction contained 4 bases not matched to a gene.

Note on this clonotype: Germline is not matched at one junction end, which may reflect a read error. This sequence joins TRBV4-1 and TRBJ1-5; possible D gene TRBD1, 6 bases. This CDR3 region has 16 residues. The V gene's germline CDR1 is MGHRA and CDR2 YSYEKL. CDR3 residues: CASSRRTEDSNQPQHF. The DNA for the CDR3 is TGCGCCAGCAGCCGGCGGACAGAGGATAGCAATCAGCCCCAGCATTTC.

The rearrangement links TRBV2 to TRBJ1-5; 9 nucleotides line up with TRBD1. V gave up 10 bases and J gave up 4 bases; unmatched junction bases: 11. Germline V gene lookup returns CDR1 SNHLY and CDR2 FYNNEI. The CDR3 sequence is 15 residues long. Here the CDR3 DNA reads TGTGCCACCAGCCCCGGACAGGGGAAAAATCAGCCCCAGCATTTT. Amino acids: CATSPGQGKNQPQHF. Variable domain in full (rest from reference TRBV2 and TRBJ1-5): EPEVTQTPSHQVTQMGQEVILRCVPISNHLYFYWYRQILGQKVEFLVSFYNNEISEKSEIFDDQFSVERPDGSNFTLKIRSTKLEDSAMYFCATSPGQGKNQPQHFGDGTRLSIL.

This clonotype was detected only once. Germline and junction disagree at one end, which may indicate a read error. The V gene is TRBV4-2, the J gene TRBJ2-3; D is unclear. Germline lookup yields CDR1 LGHNA and CDR2 YNFKEQ. The CDR3 is made up of 11 amino acids. DNA for the CDR3: TGTGCCGGCAGCCAGCCAGATACGCAGTATTTT. It specifies CAGSQPDTQYF.

For this clonotype: A much larger clone is a single base away; this may be a read error. The CDR3 sequence: CASSLTQDHQETRYF. CDR3 coding DNA: TGCGCCAGCAGCTTGACTCAAGACCACCAAGAGACCCGGTACTTC. The V gene is TRBV5-1, the J gene TRBJ2-5; no reliable D call. There are 15 residues in the CDR3. Germline V gene data show CDR1 as SGHRS and CDR2 as YFSETQ.

A word on this clonotype: A junction boundary mismatches the germline segment, possibly from a read error. The rearrangement joins TRBV12-3 or TRBV12-4 to TRBJ2-7; TRBD1 is a possible D gene (5 bases). This CDR3 contains 14 residues. The CDR3 DNA reads as TGTACCAGCAGCCAAGGCAAGGGTGGGGCCGAGCAGTACTTC. Protein: CTSSQGKGGAEQYF.

This rearrangement joins TRBV12-3 or TRBV12-4 to TRBJ2-3; 7 bases line up with TRBD2. CDR3 size: 12 residues. V shed 4 bases and J 10 bases; nucleotides not matched to a gene: 5. CDR3 region: CASSWGTTSQYF. CDR3 coding DNA: TGTGCCAGCAGTTGGGGGACTACATCGCAGTATTTT.

Comment on this clonotype: A much larger clone sits a single nucleotide away, making a read error possible. The V call is TRBV5-1, the J call TRBJ2-3; D is unresolved. Germline CDR1 reads SGHRS; CDR2 reads YFSETQ. The CDR3 extends over 12 amino acids. Trimming cost V 5 bases and J 7 bases, with 11 bases left between them. The CDR3 region has the DNA TGCGCCAGCAGAGGCTCAGGAAATACGCAGTATTTT. This translates into CASRGSGNTQYF.

Notes on this clonotype: One end of the junction is discordant with germline, which a read error may explain. J is TRBJ2-7 and V is TRBV6-2 or TRBV6-3, with D unresolved. Germline lookup yields CDR1 MNHEY and CDR2 SVGEGT. The CDR3 totals 15 residues. CDR3 residues: CASSDPLSRSYAQYF. DNA for the CDR3: TGTGCCAGCAGTGACCCTTTATCGCGATCGTACGCGCAGTATTTC.